This T cell receptor beta chain derives from a study of T cells after yellow fever vaccination. Turning to the study itself: SMART-Seq v4 Ultra Low Input handled preparation of low-cell-number fractions.

Deletions cut 4 bases from V and 0 bases from J, with 7 bases between. The CDR3 is 13 amino acids. Germline CDR1 SGHRS, CDR2 YFSETQ. This clonotype was seen repeatedly, ten times or more. Its specificity is not known. In TCRdb, the 5' RACE reads were re-called with MiXCR into one record per CDR3 protein. The table has just over 250,000 distinct CDR3 sequences, roughly 5% seen once. Study results and limitations: Subsequent to the booster, the majority of primary-vaccination clones reappeared (roughly 97% CD4, roughly 90% CD8).

This rearrangement joins TRBV5-1 to TRBJ2-5; D tentatively reads TRBD1 or TRBD2 (5 bases each). The sequence was obtained from a man aged 18 to 35 who received the YFV17D yellow fever vaccine. Source: CD4+ T cells sorted from PBMCs, taken on the day of the yellow fever booster vaccination. The CDR3 protein is CASSGDDQETQYF. The CDR3 DNA sequence: TGCGCCAGCAGCGGGGACGACCAAGAGACCCAGTACTTC.